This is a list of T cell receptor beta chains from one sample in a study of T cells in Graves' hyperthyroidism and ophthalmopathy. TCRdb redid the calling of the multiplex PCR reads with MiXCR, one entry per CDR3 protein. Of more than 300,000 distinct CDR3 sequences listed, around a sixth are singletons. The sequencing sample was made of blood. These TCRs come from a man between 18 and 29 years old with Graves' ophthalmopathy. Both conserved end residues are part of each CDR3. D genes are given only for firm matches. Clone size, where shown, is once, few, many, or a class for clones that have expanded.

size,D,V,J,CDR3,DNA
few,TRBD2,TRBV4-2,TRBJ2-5,CASSQEAAGGYQETQYF,TGTGCCAGCAGCCAAGAGGCGGCGGGGGGGTACCAAGAGACCCAGTACTTC
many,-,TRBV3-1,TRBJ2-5,CASRLRGQETQYF,TGTGCCAGCAGGCTCCGGGGCCAAGAGACCCAGTACTTC
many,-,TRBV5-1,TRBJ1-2,CASSLAPDALYGYTF,TGCGCCAGCAGCTTGGCCCCGGACGCCCTATATGGCTACACCTTC
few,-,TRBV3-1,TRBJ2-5,CASSQETGKRKETQYF,TGTGCCAGCAGCCAAGAGACGGGAAAGAGAAAAGAGACCCAGTACTTC
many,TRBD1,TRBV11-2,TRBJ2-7,CASGWDRGDYEQYF,TGTGCCAGCGGTTGGGACAGGGGCGACTACGAGCAGTACTTC
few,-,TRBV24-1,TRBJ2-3,CATSDPGTSKLDTQYF,TGTGCCACCAGTGATCCCGGGACCTCGAAGCTCGATACGCAGTATTTT
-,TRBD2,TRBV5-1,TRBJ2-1,CASSDRLAGAYNEQFF,TGCGCCAGCAGCGACAGACTAGCGGGGGCCTACAATGAGCAGTTCTTC
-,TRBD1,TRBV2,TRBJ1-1,CASRGRDRGLETFF,TGTGCCAGCAGGGGACGGGACAGGGGGCTTGAAACTTTCTTT
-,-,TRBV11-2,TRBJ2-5,CASSLSTGAETQYF,TGTGCCAGCAGCTTATCCACTGGGGCAGAGACCCAGTACTTC
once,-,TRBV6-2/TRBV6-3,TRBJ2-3,CASSSPRASSQGDTQYF,TGTGCCAGCAGTTCCCCGCGGGCCTCATCCCAGGGTGATACGCAGTATTTT
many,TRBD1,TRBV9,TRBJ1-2,CASSSTGTGDGYTF,TGTGCCAGCAGCTCTACCGGGACAGGGGATGGCTACACCTTC
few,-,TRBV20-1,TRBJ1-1,CSASDRDIGAFF,TGCAGTGCTAGTGACCGGGACATAGGAGCTTTCTTT
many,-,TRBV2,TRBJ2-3,CASREGLSTDTQYF,TGTGCCAGCAGGGAGGGACTCAGCACAGATACGCAGTATTTT
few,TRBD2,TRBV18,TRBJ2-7,CASSPPGLAGGFAYEQYF,TGTGCCAGCTCACCACCGGGACTAGCGGGGGGATTTGCCTACGAGCAGTACTTC
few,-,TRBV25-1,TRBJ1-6,CASSGGESYNSPLHF,TGTGCCAGCTCGGGTGGAGAATCCTATAATTCACCCCTCCACTTT
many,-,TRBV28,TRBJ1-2,CASSLWQAYGYTF,TGTGCCAGCAGTTTATGGCAGGCCTATGGCTACACCTTC
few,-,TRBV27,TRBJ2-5,CASSLGSVANQETQYF,TGTGCCAGCAGTTTGGGGAGCGTAGCCAATCAAGAGACCCAGTACTTC
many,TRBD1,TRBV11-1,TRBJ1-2,CASSWDSFSNYGYTF,TGTGCCAGCAGCTGGGACAGTTTTTCGAACTATGGCTACACCTTC
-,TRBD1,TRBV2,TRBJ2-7,CASSAHRDRGGDEQYF,TGTGCCAGCAGCGCCCACCGGGACAGGGGTGGGGACGAGCAGTACTTC
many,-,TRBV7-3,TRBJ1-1,CASSLTPMGAEPNTEAFF,TGTGCCAGCAGCTTAACTCCGATGGGCGCAGAACCGAACACTGAAGCTTTCTTT
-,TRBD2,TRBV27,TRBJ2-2,CASRVAGGPNTGELFF,TGTGCCAGCAGGGTAGCGGGGGGCCCGAACACCGGGGAGCTGTTTTTT
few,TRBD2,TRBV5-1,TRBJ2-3,CASLPGGSPTDTQYF,TGCGCCAGCCTCCCGGGGGGGAGTCCGACAGATACGCAGTATTTT
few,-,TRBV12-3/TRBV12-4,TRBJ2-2,CASSSGGANTGELFF,TGTGCCAGCAGTTCAGGGGGGGCGAACACCGGGGAGCTGTTTTTT
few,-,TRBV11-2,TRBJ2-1,CASSRDRGSSYNEQFF,TGTGCCAGCAGCCGGGATAGGGGCTCCTCCTACAATGAGCAGTTCTTC
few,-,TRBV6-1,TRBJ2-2,CASSGKVGGELFF,TGTGCCAGCAGTGGAAAGGTGGGAGGGGAGCTGTTTTTT
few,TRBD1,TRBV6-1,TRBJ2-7,CASSEMGTGAYEQYF,TGTGCCAGCAGTGAAATGGGGACAGGGGCCTACGAGCAGTACTTC
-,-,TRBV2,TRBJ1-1,CASWDRGTEAFF,TGTGCCAGTTGGGACCGTGGCACTGAAGCTTTCTTT
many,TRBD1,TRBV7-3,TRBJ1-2,CASSLDPQTGEREGYTF,TGTGCCAGCAGCTTAGATCCTCAGACAGGGGAAAGGGAAGGCTACACCTTC
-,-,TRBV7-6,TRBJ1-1,CGSSLDRQTMNTEAFF,TGTGGCAGCAGCTTAGATAGACAGACGATGAACACTGAAGCTTTCTTT
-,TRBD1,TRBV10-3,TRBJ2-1,CATGQGAYNEQFF,TGTGCCACCGGACAGGGGGCCTACAATGAGCAGTTCTTC
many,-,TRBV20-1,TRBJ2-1,CSAINPSYNEQFF,TGCAGTGCTATCAACCCGTCCTACAATGAGCAGTTCTTC
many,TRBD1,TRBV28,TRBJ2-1,CASSRDRVGNEQFF,TGTGCCAGCAGTCGGGACAGGGTGGGTAATGAGCAGTTCTTC
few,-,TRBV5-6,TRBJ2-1,CASSLVAGTEQFF,TGTGCCAGCAGCTTGGTAGCAGGGACTGAGCAGTTCTTC
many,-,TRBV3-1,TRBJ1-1,CAISAPGTEAFF,TGTGCCATCTCGGCCCCGGGCACTGAAGCTTTCTTT
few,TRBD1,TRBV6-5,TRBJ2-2,CASSNRDSNFNTGELFF,TGTGCCAGCAGTAACCGGGACAGCAATTTTAACACCGGGGAGCTGTTTTTT
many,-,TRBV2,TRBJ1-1,CVPAVHAEAFF,TGTGTCCCCGCGGTCCACGCTGAAGCTTTCTTT
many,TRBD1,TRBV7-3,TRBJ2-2,CASRSGTAGELFF,TGTGCCAGCAGGTCCGGGACAGCCGGGGAGCTGTTTTTT
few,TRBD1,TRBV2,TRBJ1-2,CASNGDRSNYGYTF,TGTGCCAGCAACGGGGACAGGAGCAACTATGGCTACACCTTC
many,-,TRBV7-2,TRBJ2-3,CASSLGRTNTDTQYF,TGTGCCAGCAGCTTAGGCAGGACCAACACAGATACGCAGTATTTT
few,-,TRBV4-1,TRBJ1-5,CASSQDVGNQPQHF,TGCGCCAGCAGCCAAGATGTAGGGAATCAGCCCCAGCATTTT
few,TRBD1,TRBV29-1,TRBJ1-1,CSAHLGQGGDTEAFF,TGCAGCGCCCACCTGGGACAGGGAGGTGACACTGAAGCTTTCTTT
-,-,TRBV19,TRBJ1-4,CAAGGTEEKLFF,TGTGCCGCTGGGGGAACGGAGGAAAAACTGTTTTTT